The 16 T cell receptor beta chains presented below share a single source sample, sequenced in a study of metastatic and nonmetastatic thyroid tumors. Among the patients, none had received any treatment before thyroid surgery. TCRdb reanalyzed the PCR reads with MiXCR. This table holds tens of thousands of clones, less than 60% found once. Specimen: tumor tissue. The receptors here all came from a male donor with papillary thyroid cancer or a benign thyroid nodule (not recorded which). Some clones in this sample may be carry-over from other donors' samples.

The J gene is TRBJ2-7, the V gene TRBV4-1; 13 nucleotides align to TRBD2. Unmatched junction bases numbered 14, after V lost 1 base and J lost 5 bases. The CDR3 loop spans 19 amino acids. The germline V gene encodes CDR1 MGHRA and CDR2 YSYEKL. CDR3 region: CASSQVGLRTSGRADEQYF. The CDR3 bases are TGCGCCAGCAGCCAAGTGGGATTAAGGACTAGCGGGAGAGCGGACGAGCAGTACTTC.

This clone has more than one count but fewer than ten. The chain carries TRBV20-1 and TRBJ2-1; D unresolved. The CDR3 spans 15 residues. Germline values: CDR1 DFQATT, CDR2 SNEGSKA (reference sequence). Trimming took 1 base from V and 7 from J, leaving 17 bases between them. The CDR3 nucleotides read TGCAGTGCTAGAGTCGGCAGGTCGAGCTTAAATGAGCAGTTCTTC. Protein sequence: CSARVGRSSLNEQFF.

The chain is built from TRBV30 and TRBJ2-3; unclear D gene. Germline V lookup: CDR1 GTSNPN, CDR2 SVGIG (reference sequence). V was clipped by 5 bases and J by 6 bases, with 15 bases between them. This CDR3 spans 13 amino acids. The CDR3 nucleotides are TGTGCCTGGGTGCCAGCCTCGGATGATACGCAGTATTTT. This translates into CAWVPASDDTQYF.

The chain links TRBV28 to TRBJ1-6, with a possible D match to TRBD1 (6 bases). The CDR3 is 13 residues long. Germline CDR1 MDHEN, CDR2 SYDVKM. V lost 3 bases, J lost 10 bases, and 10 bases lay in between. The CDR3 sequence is CASSLGAFSPLHF. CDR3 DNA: TGTGCCAGCAGTTTGGGGGCCTTCTCACCCCTCCACTTT.

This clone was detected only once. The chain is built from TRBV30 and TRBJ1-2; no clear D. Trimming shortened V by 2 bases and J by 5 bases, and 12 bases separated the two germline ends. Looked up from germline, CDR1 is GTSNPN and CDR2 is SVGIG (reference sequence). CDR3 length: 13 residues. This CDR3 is CAWSIGRTYGYTF. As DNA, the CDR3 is TGTGCCTGGAGTATCGGCAGGACGTATGGCTACACCTTC.

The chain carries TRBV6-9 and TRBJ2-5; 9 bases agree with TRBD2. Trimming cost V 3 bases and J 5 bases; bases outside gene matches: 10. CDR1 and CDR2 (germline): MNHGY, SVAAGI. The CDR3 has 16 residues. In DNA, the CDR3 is TGTGCCAGCAGTTACAGTAGCGGGAGTTTCTTGGAGACCCAGTACTTC. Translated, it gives CASSYSSGSFLETQYF.

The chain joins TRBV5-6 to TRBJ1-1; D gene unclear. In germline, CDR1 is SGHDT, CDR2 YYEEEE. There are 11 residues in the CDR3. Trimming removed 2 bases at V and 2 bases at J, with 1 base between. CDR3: CASSLNTEAFF. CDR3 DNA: TGTGCCAGCAGCTTAAACACTGAAGCTTTCTTT. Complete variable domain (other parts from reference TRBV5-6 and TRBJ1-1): DAGVTQSPTHLIKTRGQQVTLRCSPKSGHDTVSWYQQALGQGPQFIFQYYEEEERQRGNFPDRFSGHQFPNYSSELNVNALLLGDSALYLCASSLNTEAFFGQGTRLTVV.

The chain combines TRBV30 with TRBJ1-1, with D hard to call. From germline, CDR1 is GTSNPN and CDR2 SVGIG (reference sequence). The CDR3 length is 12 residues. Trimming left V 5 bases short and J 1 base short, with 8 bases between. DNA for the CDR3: TGTGCCTGGCAACAAGCGAACACTGAAGCTTTCTTT. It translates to CAWQQANTEAFF.

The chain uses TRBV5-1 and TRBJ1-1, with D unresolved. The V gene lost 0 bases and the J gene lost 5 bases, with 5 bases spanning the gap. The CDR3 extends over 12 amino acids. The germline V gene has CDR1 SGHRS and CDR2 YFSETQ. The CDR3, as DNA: TGCGCCAGCAGCTTGGATCTGACTGAAGCTTTCTTT. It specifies CASSLDLTEAFF.

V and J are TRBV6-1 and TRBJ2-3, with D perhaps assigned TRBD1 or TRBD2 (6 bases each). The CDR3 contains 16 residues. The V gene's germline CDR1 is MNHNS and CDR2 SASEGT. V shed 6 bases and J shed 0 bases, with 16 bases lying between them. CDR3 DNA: TGTGCCAGCAGCTCTCACGGGGGCGGGAGCACAGATACGCAGTATTTT. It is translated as CASSSHGGGSTDTQYF.

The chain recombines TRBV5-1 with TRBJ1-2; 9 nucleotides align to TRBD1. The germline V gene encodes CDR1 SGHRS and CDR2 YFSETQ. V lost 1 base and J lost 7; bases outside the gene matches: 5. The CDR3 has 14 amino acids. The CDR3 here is CASSLTGGAVGYTF. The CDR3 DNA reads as TGCGCCAGCAGCTTGACAGGGGGCGCGGTTGGCTACACCTTC.

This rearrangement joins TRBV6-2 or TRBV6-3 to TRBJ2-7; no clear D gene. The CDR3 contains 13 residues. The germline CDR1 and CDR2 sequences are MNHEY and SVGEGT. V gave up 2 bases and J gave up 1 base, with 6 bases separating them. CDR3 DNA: TGTGCCAGCAGTTACAGTGATTCCTACGAGCAGTACTTC. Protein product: CASSYSDSYEQYF.

The CDR3 DNA reads as TGTGCCAGCAGTCGGACTAGCTACGAGCAGTACTTC. It specifies CASSRTSYEQYF. This sequence joins TRBV28 and TRBJ2-7; 7 bases are shared with TRBD2. CDR1 and CDR2 from the germline V gene are MDHEN and SYDVKM. The CDR3 has 12 amino acids. V lost 5 bases, J lost 3 bases, and 1 base stayed unmatched.

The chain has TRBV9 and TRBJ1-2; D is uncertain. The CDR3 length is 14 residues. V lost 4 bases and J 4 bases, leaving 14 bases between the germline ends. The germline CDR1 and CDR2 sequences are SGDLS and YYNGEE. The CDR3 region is CASSPPGGPYGYTF. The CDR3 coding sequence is TGTGCCAGCAGCCCTCCCGGTGGGCCCTATGGCTACACCTTC. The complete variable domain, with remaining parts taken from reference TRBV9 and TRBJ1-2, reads DSGVTQTPKHLITATGQRVTLRCSPRSGDLSVYWYQQSLDQGLQFLIQYYNGEERAKGNILERFSAQQFPDLHSELNLSSLELGDSALYFCASSPPGGPYGYTFGSGTRLTVV.

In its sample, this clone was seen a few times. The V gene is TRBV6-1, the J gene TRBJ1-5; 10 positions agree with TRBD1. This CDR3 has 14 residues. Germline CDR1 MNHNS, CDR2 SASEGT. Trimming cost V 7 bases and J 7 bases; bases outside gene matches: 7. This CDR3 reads CASNWDRGGQPQHF. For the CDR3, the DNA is TGTGCCAGCAACTGGGACAGGGGCGGACAGCCCCAGCATTTT.

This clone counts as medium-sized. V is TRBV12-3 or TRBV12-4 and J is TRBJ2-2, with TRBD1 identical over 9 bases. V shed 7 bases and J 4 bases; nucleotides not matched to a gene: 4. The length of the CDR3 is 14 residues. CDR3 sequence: CASTGTGPTGELFF. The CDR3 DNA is TGTGCCAGCACGGGGACAGGGCCCACCGGGGAGCTGTTTTTT.